Shown below are 22 T cell receptor beta chains from a single sample sequenced in a study of T cells in Graves' hyperthyroidism and ophthalmopathy. Amplified TCR beta CDR3 regions derived from RNA transcripts. During a first-round RT-PCR of the TCR CDR3, the HTBI primer set was used. TCRdb processed the multiplex PCR reads anew with MiXCR; each CDR3 protein has one entry. The sample consists of 350,000 or so distinct CDR3 sequences, roughly 18% of them appearing once. Source material: blood. These receptors all stem from a woman aged 40-49 years with Graves' ophthalmopathy.

The table lists this clonotype with many counts. The rearrangement links TRBV28 to TRBJ1-2; D is uncertain. This CDR3 has 18 residues. V was clipped by 2 bases and J by 4 bases, with 23 bases between them. CDR1 and CDR2 (germline): MDHEN, SYDVKM. This CDR3 is CASSLSRVRPQKGYGYTF. The CDR3 coding sequence is TGTGCCAGCAGTTTAAGCCGGGTCCGTCCCCAGAAGGGCTATGGCTACACCTTC.

This clonotype has at least ten counts. The V gene is TRBV6-2 or TRBV6-3, the J gene TRBJ2-7; D unresolved. This CDR3 has 15 amino acids. Germline CDR1 reads MNHEY; CDR2 reads SVGEGT. The V gene lost 6 bases and the J gene lost 4 bases, with 19 bases spanning the gap. The CDR3 DNA sequence: TGTGCCAGCAGCTACGGGCAGTTTATGTTTTACGAGCAGTACTTC. This encodes CASSYGQFMFYEQYF.

This clonotype was counted a few times. The J gene is TRBJ1-2, the V gene TRBV28; D unclear. The CDR3 totals 15 residues. V was cut by 2 bases and J by 1 base, with 11 bases left in between. The germline V gene encodes CDR1 MDHEN and CDR2 SYDVKM. The CDR3 nucleotides are TGTGCCAGCAGTTTAAGGGCCACAAGTAACTATGGCTACACCTTC. Its translation: CASSLRATSNYGYTF.

This clonotype showed up many times. The chain carries TRBV12-3 or TRBV12-4 and TRBJ1-5; D call uncertain. The length of the CDR3 is 16 residues. Trimming took off 5 bases at V and 4 bases at J, with 18 bases between the two ends. DNA of the CDR3: TGTGCCAGCAGTGCCCCGGGCCCAGTTTCGAATCAGCCCCAGCATTTT. The encoded protein is CASSAPGPVSNQPQHF.

This CDR3 is CASSRLPGELFF. Here the CDR3 DNA reads TGTGCCAGCAGTAGGCTTCCCGGGGAGCTGTTTTTT. The gene calls are TRBV7-2 and TRBJ2-2, with D hard to call. The V gene's germline CDR1 is SGHTA and CDR2 FQGNSA. This CDR3 comprises 12 residues. Between the trimmed V and J ends, which lost 6 bases and 6 bases, there was a span of 8 bases.

This clonotype was recorded many times. The rearrangement uses TRBV2 and TRBJ2-7; D uncertain. The CDR3 totals 12 residues. Trimming cost V 1 base and J 4 bases, with 5 bases left between them. Looked up from germline, CDR1 is SNHLY and CDR2 is FYNNEI. Here the CDR3 DNA reads TGTGCCAGCAGTGAAGACATTTACGAGCAGTACTTC. Translation gives CASSEDIYEQYF.

This clonotype was seen ten or more times. The chain joins TRBV28 to TRBJ1-2; TRBD1 agrees at 7 bases. Per germline, CDR1 MDHEN and CDR2 SYDVKM. The length of the CDR3 is 12 residues. Trimming took 8 bases from V and 4 from J; bases not matched to a gene: 4. The CDR3: CASYTGAYGYTF. The CDR3 bases are TGTGCCAGCTATACAGGGGCCTATGGCTACACCTTC.

This clonotype has ten or more counts. The gene calls are TRBV2 and TRBJ1-6; D remains unclear. The CDR3 sequence is 13 residues long. The V and J ends lost 8 bases and 7 bases respectively, with 12 bases between them. Germline lookup yields CDR1 SNHLY and CDR2 FYNNEI. The CDR3 is CASRADTNSPLHF. The CDR3 region has the DNA TGTGCCAGCCGAGCAGATACCAATTCACCCCTCCACTTT. The full variable domain, completed using reference TRBV2 and TRBJ1-6, is EPEVTQTPSHQVTQMGQEVILRCVPISNHLYFYWYRQILGQKVEFLVSFYNNEISEKSEIFDDQFSVERPDGSNFTLKIRSTKLEDSAMYFCASRADTNSPLHFGNGTRLTVT.

The gene calls are TRBV6-9 and TRBJ2-7; D remains unclear. The germline CDR1 and CDR2 sequences are MNHGY and SVAAGI. Trimming removed 5 bases from V and 6 bases from J, with 17 bases in between. The CDR3 is made up of 14 amino acids. This CDR3 is CASSLRRPLTEQYF. For the CDR3, the DNA is TGTGCCAGCAGTCTAAGACGGCCCCTAACCGAGCAGTACTTC.

This clonotype was seen ten or more times. V usage is TRBV7-3 and J usage is TRBJ2-2; 7 bases fit TRBD2. Trimming took 5 bases from V and 10 from J; bases not matched to a gene: 4. The CDR3 covers 12 residues. Germline V gene lookup returns CDR1 SGHTA and CDR2 FQGTGA. CDR3 in DNA: TGTGCCAGCAGCCAGGCGGGAGTGGAGCTGTTTTTT. Translating gives CASSQAGVELFF. Together with reference TRBV7-3 and TRBJ2-2, the CDR3 gives the full variable domain: GAGVSQTPSNKVTEKGKYVELRCDPISGHTALYWYRQSLGQGPEFLIYFQGTGAADDSGLPNDRFFAVRPEGSVSTLKIQRTERGDSAVYLCASSQAGVELFFGEGSRLTVL.

There are many counts of this clonotype. Since a much larger clone is just one base distant, this may be a read error. The V and J genes are TRBV2 and TRBJ2-5; D gene unclear. The CDR3 spans 14 residues. In germline, CDR1 is SNHLY, CDR2 FYNNEI. The CDR3 loop is CASLGRQYQETQHF. CDR3 nucleotides: TGTGCCAGCCTCGGCAGGCAGTACCAAGAGACCCAGCACTTC.

The table lists this clonotype with many counts. V gene TRBV12-3 or TRBV12-4 combines with J gene TRBJ2-7, with D unclear. V lost 6 bases to trimming and J lost 4 bases, with 10 bases between them. There are 12 residues in the CDR3. CDR3 in DNA: TGTGCCAGCAGCTACAACCGGTACGAGCAGTACTTC. As protein: CASSYNRYEQYF.

This clonotype has at least ten counts. The chain combines TRBV4-2 with TRBJ1-1; tentative D call: TRBD1 (6 bases). CDR3 size: 13 residues. Trimming pared 4 bases from V and 5 bases from J, leaving 11 bases between. Germline V gene sequence: CDR1 LGHNA, CDR2 YNFKEQ. CDR3 amino acids: CASSRRDTTEAFF. In nucleotides, the CDR3 is TGTGCCAGCAGCCGCCGGGACACTACTGAAGCTTTCTTT.

At least ten counts were recorded for this clonotype. It is unclear where the CDR3 begins or ends on the DNA, so no DNA is shown, and the CDR3 is as TCRdb lists it. This CDR3 is CASSSSTGGTGANVLTF. This chain connects TRBV6-5 to TRBJ2-6; the table assigns TRBD1, which was not confirmed against the DNA. The length of the CDR3 is 17 amino acids, counting both ends. Germline V gene lookup returns CDR1 MNHEY and CDR2 SVGAGI.

This chain joins TRBV7-3 and TRBJ2-3, with TRBD2 matching 13 bases. CDR1 and CDR2 (germline): SGHTA, FQGTGA. Trimming cost V 5 bases and J 1 base; bases outside gene matches: 6. The CDR3 covers 17 residues. The CDR3 loop is CASSPGLAGAGTDTQYF. As DNA, the CDR3 is TGTGCCAGCAGCCCCGGACTAGCGGGAGCGGGCACAGATACGCAGTATTTT.

This clonotype was detected many times. This chain uses TRBV27 with TRBJ1-1, with D unresolved. This CDR3 has 13 residues. Trimming took off 3 bases at V and 1 base at J, with 6 bases between the two ends. CDR1 MNHEY and CDR2 SMNVEV come from the germline V gene (reference sequence). The DNA of the CDR3 is TGTGCCAGCAGTTTTCGAAGGAACACTGAAGCTTTCTTT. Its protein product is CASSFRRNTEAFF.

The sample holds many counts of this clonotype. A much larger clone differs by one base, so this may be a read error. The chain combines TRBV6-1 with TRBJ1-3, with D unclear. The V gene's germline CDR1 is MNHNS and CDR2 SASEGT. The CDR3 has 15 residues. CDR3 nucleotide sequence: TGTGCCAGCAGCCGTGACGGAGGCTCTGGAAACACCAGATATTTT. It encodes CASSRDGGSGNTRYF.

This clonotype was counted ten times or more. The chain carries TRBV30 and TRBJ1-3; the D is unclear. The CDR3 totals 12 residues. Germline assignment: CDR1 GTSNPN and CDR2 SVGIG (reference sequence). Trimming stripped 4 bases from V and 6 bases from J, with 10 bases between. CDR3 DNA: TGTGCCTGGACAGAGTCTTTAAACACCATATATTTT. The encoded protein is CAWTESLNTIYF.

This clonotype was found many times. The chain couples TRBV15 to TRBJ2-4, with D perhaps TRBD2 (5 bases). Trimming removed 2 bases at V and 2 bases at J, with 7 bases between. The germline V gene encodes CDR1 LNHNV and CDR2 YYDKDF (reference sequence). The CDR3 contains 14 residues. CDR3 sequence (DNA): TGTGCCACCAGCAGACAGGACTCCAAAAACATTCAGTACTTC. Residues: CATSRQDSKNIQYF.

This clonotype occurred many times. The V and J genes are TRBV30 and TRBJ1-2; no firm D call. This CDR3 has 13 residues. The germline V and J ends were trimmed by 2 bases and 7 bases, with 14 bases remaining between them. Germline CDR1 and CDR2: GTSNPN and SVGIG (reference sequence). CDR3 DNA: TGTGCCTGGAGTATGACGGGTCCTGGTGGCTACACCTTC. Encoded protein: CAWSMTGPGGYTF. Full variable domain (outside the CDR3, taken from reference TRBV30 and TRBJ1-2): SQTIHQWPATLVQPVGSPLSLECTVEGTSNPNLYWYRQAAGRGLQLLFYSVGIGQISSEVPQNLSASRPQDRQFILSSKKLLLSDSGFYLCAWSMTGPGGYTFGSGTRLTVV.

This clonotype was seen ten or more times. The V gene is TRBV19, the J gene TRBJ2-5; D is perhaps TRBD1 or TRBD2 (6 bases each). The length of the CDR3 is 13 residues. Trimming took 5 bases from V and 4 from J, leaving 11 bases between them. Per germline, CDR1 LNHDA and CDR2 SQIVND (reference sequence). In DNA form, the CDR3 reads TGTGCCAGTAGTTCTGGGGGGCCAGAGACCCAGTACTTC. Protein: CASSSGGPETQYF.

In this sample, this clonotype turned up many times. CDR3 nucleotides: TGTGCCAGCAGTCCAGGCGTCGACAGGGGAGGGGAGCAGTACTTC. Its translation: CASSPGVDRGGEQYF. The chain is built from TRBV25-1 and TRBJ2-7, with D possibly matching TRBD1 (8 bases). The CDR3 covers 15 residues. The germline V and J ends were trimmed by 5 bases and 7 bases, with 21 bases remaining between them. The germline CDR1 and CDR2 sequences are MGHDK and SYGVNS.